The 31 T cell receptor beta chains below all came from one sample that was sequenced in a study of blood T cell repertoires in COVID-19. Profiling relied on immunoSEQ multiplex PCR, and the TCRdb table lists in-frame clones only, not all of them. This table has approximately 250,000 clones, 88% appearing once. Source material: PBMCs or T cells enriched from blood (not recorded which). These TCRs come from a woman in her sixties in a cohort exposed to, infected with or recovered from COVID-19 (not recorded which).

J is TRBJ1-6 and V is TRBV28, with no clear D. Germline V lookup: CDR1 MDHEN, CDR2 SYDVKM. The CDR3 loop spans 16 amino acids. Trimming pared 1 base from V and 7 bases from J, leaving 14 bases between. This CDR3 reads CASSLSASGSNSPLHF. CDR3 in DNA: TGTGCCAGCAGTTTATCGGCTTCTGGTAGCAATTCACCCCTCCACTTT.

This clone was seen a handful of times. The V call is TRBV7-9, the J call TRBJ1-2; TRBD1 matches 7 bases. The CDR3 length is 15 residues. The V and J ends lost 2 bases and 7 bases, in that order; junction bases with no gene match: 10. Germline V gene data show CDR1 as SEHNR and CDR2 as FQNEAQ (reference sequence). The CDR3 DNA reads TGTGCCAGCAGCTTAAATTCAGGGGGAGTCAGTGGCTACACCTTC. This sequence encodes CASSLNSGGVSGYTF.

This chain joins TRBV28 and TRBJ2-2, with D maybe TRBD1 (7 bases). From germline, CDR1 is MDHEN and CDR2 SYDVKM. Trimming left V 3 bases short and J 10 bases short, with 9 bases between. The CDR3 is made up of 12 amino acids. CDR3 DNA sequence: TGTGCCAGCAGTTTCAGGGGGGCGGAGCTGTTTTTT. Translating gives CASSFRGAELFF.

The chain joins TRBV20-1 to TRBJ2-2; TRBD2 aligns across 7 bases. The CDR3 sequence is 12 residues long. Germline-derived CDR1 and CDR2 are DFQATT and SNEGSKA (reference sequence). V trimming: 3 bases; J trimming: 7 bases; junction bases outside the gene matches: 2. The CDR3 region is CSASPGGGELFF. Here the CDR3 DNA reads TGCAGTGCTAGTCCGGGGGGCGGGGAGCTGTTTTTT.

The chain uses TRBV30 and TRBJ1-5, with D unclear. This CDR3 is 15 amino acids long. V was cut by 0 bases and J by 5 bases, with 14 bases left in between. In germline, CDR1 is GTSNPN, CDR2 SVGIG (reference sequence). DNA for the CDR3: TGTGCCTGGAGTGTACCGGGAGGGTGGTATCAGCCCCAGCATTTT. Translating it yields CAWSVPGGWYQPQHF.

This rearrangement joins TRBV5-1 to TRBJ2-7, with 9 nucleotides matching TRBD2. The trim removed 4 bases at V and 7 bases at J, leaving 12 bases unmatched. Per germline, CDR1 SGHRS and CDR2 YFSETQ. The length of the CDR3 is 15 residues. CDR3 nucleotides: TGCGCCAGCAGCCCCCGGACTAGCGTCCTCAAAGAGCAGTACTTC. Residues: CASSPRTSVLKEQYF.

The chain recombines TRBV19 with TRBJ1-2; D is unresolved. The CDR3 length is 14 residues. Germline values: CDR1 LNHDA, CDR2 SQIVND (reference sequence). V dropped 3 bases and J dropped 3 bases, with 11 bases sitting between them. The CDR3 loop is CASSIPADYYGYTF. The CDR3 bases are TGTGCCAGTAGTATTCCTGCGGACTACTATGGCTACACCTTC.

The genes are TRBV6-1 and TRBJ2-3; TRBD2 matches 11 bases. CDR3 size: 18 residues. Germline lookup yields CDR1 MNHNS and CDR2 SASEGT. Losses at the gene ends were 4 bases for V and 3 bases for J; bases not matched to a gene: 12. CDR3 in amino acids: CASSGGRVAGGSTDTQYF. CDR3 DNA: TGTGCCAGCAGTGGGGGGAGAGTAGCGGGAGGGTCGACAGATACGCAGTATTTT.

The chain couples TRBV6-6 to TRBJ2-5; tentatively, D is TRBD2 (6 bases). V was clipped by 2 bases and J by 3 bases, with 13 bases between them. There are 15 residues in the CDR3. From germline, CDR1 is MNHNY and CDR2 SVGAGI (reference sequence). CDR3 in DNA: TGTGCCAGCAGTTACCCGCAGGAGGGTAAAGAGACCCAGTACTTC. As protein: CASSYPQEGKETQYF.

DNA of the CDR3: TGTGCCAGCTCACCAATCAGGACTCAAGAGACCCAGTACTTC. It codes for CASSPIRTQETQYF. The chain employs TRBV18 and TRBJ2-5, with D possibly TRBD2 on 5 matching bases. The CDR3 length is 14 residues. The germline V and J ends were trimmed by 2 bases and 2 bases, with 9 bases remaining between them. Germline V gene data show CDR1 as KGHSH and CDR2 as LQKENI.

In this sample, this clone turned up a few times. The CDR3 loop reads CASSEDRRGNEKLFF. DNA of the CDR3: TGCGCCAGCAGTGAAGATAGGCGAGGAAATGAAAAACTGTTTTTT. This chain joins TRBV10-2 and TRBJ1-4; no definite D call. The CDR3 is 15 residues long. V lost 3 bases and J lost 5, with 13 bases in between. The V gene's germline CDR1 is WSHSY and CDR2 SAAADI.

Concerning this clone: The identical CDR3 is also encoded by other nucleotide sequences in the sample. The chain has TRBV18 and TRBJ2-1; D not resolved. Deletions cut 3 bases from V and 5 bases from J, with 2 bases between. CDR1 and CDR2 (germline): KGHSH, LQKENI. This CDR3 comprises 11 residues. The CDR3 loop reads CASSPNNEQFF. CDR3 DNA sequence: TGTGCCAGCTCACCTAACAATGAGCAGTTCTTC. The full variable domain, rest sourced from reference TRBV18 and TRBJ2-1, is NAGVMQNPRHLVRRRGQEARLRCSPMKGHSHVYWYRQLPEEGLKFMVYLQKENIIDESGMPKERFSAEFPKEGPSILRIQQVVRGDSAAYFCASSPNNEQFFGPGTRLTVL.

The chain couples TRBV10-2 to TRBJ1-5; 7 bases align to TRBD1. The CDR3 spans 14 residues. Trimming at V came to 1 base and at J to 6 bases, leaving 3 bases not matched to a gene. Germline assignment: CDR1 WSHSY and CDR2 SAAADI. CDR3 sequence (DNA): TGCGCCAGCAGTGAGTTGGCAGGGGGTCAGCCCCAGCATTTT. Protein sequence: CASSELAGGQPQHF.

The rearrangement links TRBV9 to TRBJ1-1; 8 bases agree with TRBD1. With V trimmed by 4 bases and J by 6 bases, 11 bases remained unmatched. The CDR3 consists of 15 residues. Germline CDR1 and CDR2: SGDLS and YYNGEE. DNA for the CDR3: TGTGCCAGCAGCACCAACCTTGGGACAGGTCCTGAAGCTTTCTTT. Translated: CASSTNLGTGPEAFF. Complete variable domain (other parts from reference TRBV9 and TRBJ1-1): DSGVTQTPKHLITATGQRVTLRCSPRSGDLSVYWYQQSLDQGLQFLIQYYNGEERAKGNILERFSAQQFPDLHSELNLSSLELGDSALYFCASSTNLGTGPEAFFGQGTRLTVV.

This clone was counted once. The genes are TRBV18 and TRBJ2-7, with TRBD2 identical over 13 bases. The V and J ends lost 4 bases and 5 bases, in that order; junction bases with no gene match: 5. Germline values: CDR1 KGHSH, CDR2 LQKENI. There are 15 residues in the CDR3. CDR3 sequence: CASSHRTSGSNEQYF. In nucleotides, the CDR3 is TGTGCCAGCTCACACCGGACTAGCGGGAGTAACGAGCAGTACTTC.

This sequence joins TRBV30 and TRBJ1-2, with D perhaps TRBD1 (6 bases). CDR1 and CDR2 from the germline V gene are GTSNPN and SVGIG (reference sequence). The CDR3 has 12 residues. Trimming shortened V by 5 bases and J by 2 bases, and 9 bases separated the two germline ends. The CDR3 coding sequence is TGTGCCTGGCAACAGGGAAACTATGGCTACACCTTC. Encoded protein: CAWQQGNYGYTF.

CDR3 sequence: CASRAYGLASSYEQYF. CDR3 bases: TGTGCCAGCAGGGCTTACGGACTGGCAAGCTCCTACGAGCAGTACTTC. This chain links TRBV5-8 with TRBJ2-7, with D perhaps TRBD2 (5 bases). Germline V CDR1 and CDR2: SGHTS, YDEGEE. The germline V and J ends were trimmed by 5 bases and 0 bases, with 18 bases remaining between them. The CDR3 is 16 amino acids.

The chain couples TRBV6-6 to TRBJ2-1; a possible D gene is TRBD1 (5 bases). CDR3 size: 14 residues. The germline CDR1 and CDR2 sequences are MNHNY and SVGAGI (reference sequence). With 6 bases removed from V and 0 bases from J, the gap between germline ends came to 9 bases. The CDR3 here is CASSHDSSYNEQFF. The CDR3 nucleotides read TGTGCCAGCAGCCACGACAGCTCCTACAATGAGCAGTTCTTC.

This clone has just one count. The rearrangement joins TRBV29-1 to TRBJ1-2, with TRBD1 identical over 8 bases. Germline V lookup: CDR1 SQVTM, CDR2 ANQGSEA. V dropped 6 bases and J dropped 3; count of bases not matched to a gene: 9. The CDR3 loop spans 14 amino acids. CDR3 DNA: TGCAGCGTCAAACAGGGGGGAGTCGACTATGGCTACACCTTC. Protein: CSVKQGGVDYGYTF.

In DNA form, the CDR3 reads TGCGCCAGCAGTGAGTCAGTGGGACTAACAGATACGCAGTATTTT. Amino acid sequence: CASSESVGLTDTQYF. The V call is TRBV10-2, the J call TRBJ2-3, with 7 bases lining up with TRBD2. J was trimmed by 3 bases and V by 0 bases; bases with no gene match: 3. In germline, CDR1 is WSHSY, CDR2 SAAADI. CDR3 length: 15 residues.

The sample holds one count of this clone. V usage is TRBV27 and J usage is TRBJ1-2; D unresolved. CDR1 and CDR2 (germline): MNHEY, SMNVEV (reference sequence). Trimming cost V 5 bases and J 5 bases, with 12 bases left between them. There are 13 residues in the CDR3. The CDR3 sequence: CASSQTPAYGYTF. The CDR3 DNA reads as TGTGCCAGCAGTCAGACACCCGCTTATGGCTACACCTTC.

The genes are TRBV5-6 and TRBJ2-7, with 8 positions matching TRBD1. This CDR3 comprises 15 residues. V gave up 4 bases and J gave up 3 bases; unmatched junction bases: 9. Germline-derived CDR1 and CDR2 are SGHDT and YYEEEE. CDR3 sequence (DNA): TGTGCCAGCAGCCCAACCGGGACAGGTTACTACGAGCAGTACTTC. Its translation is CASSPTGTGYYEQYF.

This chain joins TRBV7-3 and TRBJ1-2, with D possibly being TRBD1 (5 bases). The CDR3 is made up of 13 amino acids. Germline V CDR1 and CDR2: SGHTA, FQGTGA. The ends were cut back, 4 bases at V and 8 bases at J, with 14 bases in the middle. The CDR3 DNA follows: TGTGCCAGCAGCTGGGATTCCCAGGGCGGCTACACCTTC. Amino acids: CASSWDSQGGYTF. Using reference TRBV7-3 and TRBJ1-2 for the parts outside the CDR3, the full variable domain is GAGVSQTPSNKVTEKGKYVELRCDPISGHTALYWYRQSLGQGPEFLIYFQGTGAADDSGLPNDRFFAVRPEGSVSTLKIQRTERGDSAVYLCASSWDSQGGYTFGSGTRLTVV.

V is TRBV4-1 and J is TRBJ2-3, with D maybe TRBD1 (7 bases). The CDR3 is 17 amino acids. With 1 base removed from V and 7 bases from J, the gap between germline ends came to 21 bases. The germline V gene encodes CDR1 MGHRA and CDR2 YSYEKL. CDR3 in DNA: TGCGCCAGCAGCCAAGGGCGGGGAGACAGGGAAAGAAATACGCAGTATTTT. It translates to CASSQGRGDRERNTQYF.

The rearrangement links TRBV27 to TRBJ2-1; D possibly corresponds to TRBD2 (7 bases). Per germline, CDR1 MNHEY and CDR2 SMNVEV (reference sequence). V gave up 3 bases and J gave up 6 bases, with 12 bases separating them. This CDR3 is built from 14 residues. CDR3 in amino acids: CASSLEGGGNEQFF. The CDR3 coding sequence is TGTGCCAGCAGTTTGGAGGGGGGGGGCAATGAGCAGTTCTTC.

This chain links TRBV12-3 or TRBV12-4 with TRBJ2-1, with no clear D. The length of the CDR3 is 8 residues. Trimming shortened V by 8 bases and J by 12 bases, and 5 bases separated the two germline ends. CDR3: CASGPQFF. CDR3 bases: TGTGCCAGCGGGCCGCAGTTCTTC.

This rearrangement joins TRBV19 to TRBJ1-1, with a tentative D call TRBD1 (6 bases). Germline V gives CDR1 LNHDA, CDR2 SQIVND (reference sequence). Trimming removed 3 bases from V and 6 bases from J, with 11 bases in between. CDR3 length: 13 amino acids. The CDR3 protein is CASSMIKGAEAFF. The CDR3 nucleotides are TGTGCCAGTAGTATGATAAAGGGGGCTGAAGCTTTCTTT.

V usage is TRBV11-3 and J usage is TRBJ2-3, with 15 bases that match TRBD2. V lost 5 bases, J lost 4 bases, and 4 bases stayed unmatched. The length of the CDR3 is 16 residues. Germline lookup yields CDR1 SGHNT and CDR2 YENEEA. As DNA, the CDR3 is TGTGCCAGCAGCGCAGGACTAGCGGGAGGGCCAGATACGCAGTATTTT. Encoded protein: CASSAGLAGGPDTQYF.

The J gene is TRBJ2-1, the V gene TRBV6-8; D perhaps matches TRBD2 (6 bases). The CDR3 has 12 residues. Deletions cut 6 bases from V and 7 bases from J, with 10 bases between. Germline-derived CDR1 and CDR2 are MNHGY and SAAAGT. The CDR3 protein is CASSRLVNEQFF. The CDR3 coding sequence is TGTGCCAGCAGCAGACTAGTGAATGAGCAGTTCTTC.

V and J are TRBV7-3 and TRBJ2-1, with 8 bases lining up with TRBD1. Germline lookup yields CDR1 SGHTA and CDR2 FQGTGA. The CDR3 has 14 amino acids. V lost 4 bases to trimming and J lost 5 bases; unmatched junction nucleotides: 4. Here the CDR3 DNA reads TGTGCCAGCAGCTCGGGACAGGCGAACAATGAGCAGTTCTTC. Translated: CASSSGQANNEQFF.

The chain recombines TRBV5-1 with TRBJ2-1, with 13 bases fitting TRBD2. The CDR3 length is 16 residues. Trimming took 6 bases from V and 6 from J; bases not matched to a gene: 9. The germline gives CDR1 SGHRS, CDR2 YFSETQ. DNA of the CDR3: TGCGCCAGCAACTCCCTTAGACTAGCGGGAGGCAATGAGCAGTTCTTC. This translates into CASNSLRLAGGNEQFF.